This TCR beta chain was obtained from a study of blood T cell repertoires in COVID-19. Background on the study: There were acute and convalescent COVID-19 samples, and they came from the United States, Italy and Spain. PBMCs, B-cell-depleted T cells, or T cells provided the cDNA or gDNA that made up the material.

As originally analysed: Counts of nucleated cells, estimated from reference gene primer amplification, were obtained. Assay: immunoSEQ multiplex PCR; the TCRdb copy retains only in-frame clones and omits some. V, J and clone size are those of that table, while D and trimming were read from the DNA. The sample consists of about 260,000 clones, over 70% of them appearing once. This CDR3 contains 15 residues. V trimming: 5 bases; J trimming: 2 bases; junction bases outside the gene matches: 2. Per germline, CDR1 SNHLY and CDR2 FYNNEI. Source material: peripheral blood. The source is a woman in her thirties or forties who had recovered from COVID-19. This sequence joins TRBV2 and TRBJ2-1; TRBD1 matches at 11 bases. In nucleotides, the CDR3 is TGTGCCAGCAGTCTGGACAGGGGGCCCTACAATGAGCAGTTCTTC. Translated, it gives CASSLDRGPYNEQFF.